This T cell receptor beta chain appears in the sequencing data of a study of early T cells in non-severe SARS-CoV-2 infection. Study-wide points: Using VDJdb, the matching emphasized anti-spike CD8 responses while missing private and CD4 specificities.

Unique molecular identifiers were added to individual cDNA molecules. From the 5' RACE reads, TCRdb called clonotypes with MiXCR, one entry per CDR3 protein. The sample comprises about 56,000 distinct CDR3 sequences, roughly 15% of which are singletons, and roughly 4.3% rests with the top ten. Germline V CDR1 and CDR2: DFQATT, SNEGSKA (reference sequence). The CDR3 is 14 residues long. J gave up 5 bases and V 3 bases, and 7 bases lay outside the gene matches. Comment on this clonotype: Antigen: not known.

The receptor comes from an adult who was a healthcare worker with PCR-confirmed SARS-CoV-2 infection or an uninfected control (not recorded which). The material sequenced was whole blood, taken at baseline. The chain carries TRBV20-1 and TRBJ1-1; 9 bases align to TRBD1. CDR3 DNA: TGCAGTGCTAGGGGACAGGGTGGCCGGACTGAAGCTTTCTTT. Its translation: CSARGQGGRTEAFF.